This section outlines one TCR beta chain sequence together with its context. Its target is not known. These data belong to a study of cytomegalovirus exposure and HLA in healthy donors. Study conclusions and caveats: TCR beta chain V- and J-gene trimming was linked, in a later analysis, to a missense variant in DCLRE1C.

With V trimmed by 6 bases and J by 6 bases, 10 bases remained unmatched. In germline, CDR1 is MNHNY, CDR2 SVGAGI (reference sequence). The CDR3 length is 15 residues. It was with 60 Vbeta and 13 Jbeta primers that the PCR ran. Method: immunoSEQ multiplex PCR; TCRdb's copy keeps in-frame clones and lacks some. The sample consists of 150,000 to 200,000 clones, around 79% of them appearing once. The chain joins TRBV6-6 to TRBJ2-7; TRBD1 matches 11 bases. This sequence originates from a woman between 40 and 55 years old in good health and CMV-seronegative. Sequencing input: PBMCs. CDR3 region: CASSSTWTGGGEQYF. In DNA form, the CDR3 reads TGTGCCAGCAGCTCAACCTGGACAGGGGGCGGCGAGCAGTACTTC.